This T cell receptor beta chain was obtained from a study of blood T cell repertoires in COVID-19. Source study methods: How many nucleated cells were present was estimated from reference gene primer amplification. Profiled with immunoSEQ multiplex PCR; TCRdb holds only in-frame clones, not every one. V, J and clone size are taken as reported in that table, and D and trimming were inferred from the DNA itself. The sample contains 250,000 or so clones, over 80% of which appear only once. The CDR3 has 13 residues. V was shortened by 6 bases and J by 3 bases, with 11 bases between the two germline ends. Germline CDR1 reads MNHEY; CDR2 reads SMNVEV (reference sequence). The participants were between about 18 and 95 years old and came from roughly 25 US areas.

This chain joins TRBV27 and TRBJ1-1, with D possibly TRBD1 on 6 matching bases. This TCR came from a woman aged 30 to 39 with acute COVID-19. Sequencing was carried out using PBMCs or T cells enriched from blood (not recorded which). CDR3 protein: CASSLNRDTEAFF. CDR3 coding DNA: TGTGCCAGCAGCCTTAACAGGGACACTGAAGCTTTCTTT.